Following are 9 T cell receptor beta chains from one sample sequenced in a study of blood T cell repertoires in COVID-19. Using immunoSEQ multiplex PCR, the repertoire was profiled, and TCRdb retains in-frame clones only, with some absent. The sample lists about 97,000 clones, around 87% occurring once. Source material: peripheral blood. The receptors shown here come from a man aged 50-60 years with active or convalescent COVID-19.

The rearrangement joins TRBV7-8 to TRBJ1-4; D is ambiguous. Trimming removed 4 bases from V and 8 bases from J, with 5 bases in between. Germline V gene lookup returns CDR1 SGHVS and CDR2 FQNEAQ. CDR3 size: 11 residues. CDR3 sequence: CASSSLEKLFF. CDR3 bases: TGTGCCAGCAGCTCGTTGGAAAAACTGTTTTTT.

The CDR3 is CASSLPGRGTEAFF. The DNA of the CDR3 is TGTGCCAGCAGCTTGCCGGGGAGGGGTACTGAAGCTTTCTTT. The genes are TRBV5-4 and TRBJ1-1, with D perhaps TRBD1 (5 bases). V lost 1 base, J lost 5 bases, and 12 bases lay in between. The CDR3 spans 14 residues. From germline, CDR1 is SGHNT and CDR2 YYREEE (reference sequence).

The chain uses TRBV12-3 or TRBV12-4 and TRBJ1-6; D is ambiguous. CDR3 length equals 11 residues. V lost 4 bases, J lost 14 bases, and 9 bases lay in between. The CDR3 is CASSSGITLHF. The CDR3, as DNA: TGTGCCAGCAGTTCCGGTATAACCCTCCACTTT.

This clone was counted a single time. The genes are TRBV20-1 and TRBJ2-5; 7 nucleotides align to TRBD2. With V trimmed by 3 bases and J by 0 bases, 4 bases remained unmatched. The germline gives CDR1 DFQATT, CDR2 SNEGSKA (reference sequence). The CDR3 spans 14 residues. The CDR3 here is CSASSSGYQETQYF. CDR3 coding DNA: TGCAGTGCTAGTTCTAGCGGCTACCAAGAGACCCAGTACTTC.

The V and J genes are TRBV10-3 and TRBJ1-2; D ambiguous. Germline V lookup: CDR1 ENHRY, CDR2 SYGVKD. The V and J ends lost 1 base and 2 bases respectively, with 17 bases between them. CDR3 length: 17 residues. The CDR3 loop reads CAISELTEPAGNYGYTF. The CDR3 DNA follows: TGTGCCATCAGTGAGTTGACGGAGCCGGCGGGAAACTATGGCTACACCTTC.

V gene TRBV28 combines with J gene TRBJ1-5; D unresolved. Germline values: CDR1 MDHEN, CDR2 SYDVKM. V was trimmed by 5 bases and J by 9 bases, leaving 8 bases between them. The CDR3 is 11 amino acids. CDR3 amino acids: CASSAEWPQHF. The CDR3, as DNA: TGTGCCAGCAGTGCCGAGTGGCCCCAGCATTTT.

The chain links TRBV9 to TRBJ2-1; 11 positions agree with TRBD2. The CDR3 runs to 17 residues. V gave up 0 bases and J gave up 6 bases; unmatched junction bases: 8. CDR1 is SGDLS and CDR2 is YYNGEE in the germline V gene. The CDR3 DNA is TGTGCCAGCAGCGTAGGACGTAGCGGGGGGGCCCGCAATGAGCAGTTCTTC. Translation: CASSVGRSGGARNEQFF.

This chain links TRBV29-1 with TRBJ1-5, with 8 bases lining up with TRBD1. Germline V CDR1 and CDR2: SQVTM, ANQGSEA. The CDR3 is 13 residues long. J was trimmed by 6 bases and V by 6 bases; bases with no gene match: 7. CDR3 protein: CSVSGTGLQPQHF. The CDR3 nucleotides are TGCAGCGTATCGGGGACAGGACTTCAGCCCCAGCATTTT.

The J gene is TRBJ1-3, the V gene TRBV7-9; TRBD1 matches at 7 bases. Germline CDR1 is SEHNR and CDR2 is FQNEAQ (reference sequence). This CDR3 has 15 residues. V trimming: 6 bases; J trimming: 0 bases; junction bases outside the gene matches: 5. The CDR3 coding sequence is TGTGCCAGCAGTGATACAGGGGTCTCTGGAAACACCATATATTTT. It translates to CASSDTGVSGNTIYF.